A selection of T cell receptor beta chains follows, all from one sample in a study of T cells in Graves' hyperthyroidism and ophthalmopathy. TCRdb recomputed calls from the multiplex PCR reads with MiXCR, one row per CDR3 protein. The table has 500,000 to 800,000 distinct CDR3 sequences, nearly 45% seen once. Sample: peripheral blood or thyroid tissue (not recorded which). These receptors came from an adult man with Graves' disease, either hyperthyroidism or ophthalmopathy (not recorded which). Each CDR3 is given with its conserved first and last residue. The D gene is left open where the match is weak. Expanded clones get a size class; other rows say once, few or many, or leave the size out.

clone_size	v_call	j_call	d_call	cdr3_aa	cdr3_nt
many	TRBV19	TRBJ2-2	NA	CASSPENTGELFF	TGTGCCAGCAGCCCAGAGAACACCGGGGAGCTGTTTTTT
many	TRBV7-2	TRBJ2-5	TRBD2	CASSLSVVTSVGQTQYF	TGTGCCAGCAGCTTAAGTGTAGTGACTAGCGTGGGGCAGACCCAGTACTTC
NA	TRBV5-1	TRBJ2-5	TRBD2	CASSGPGLAQETQYF	TGCGCCAGCAGCGGTCCGGGACTAGCGCAAGAGACCCAGTACTTC
NA	TRBV14	TRBJ2-7	TRBD2	CASSQDGALAGIYEQYF	TGTGCCAGCAGCCAAGACGGTGCACTAGCGGGAATCTACGAGCAGTACTTC
many	TRBV6-5	TRBJ1-1	NA	CASSATITEAFF	TGTGCCAGCAGTGCGACGATCACTGAAGCTTTCTTT
NA	TRBV4-1	TRBJ1-1	NA	CASSQGGTHTEAFF	TGCGCCAGCAGCCAAGGGGGGACACACACTGAAGCTTTCTTT
NA	TRBV20-1	TRBJ2-7	TRBD2	CSAHSGGSSYEQYF	TGCAGTGCTCATAGCGGGGGAAGCTCCTACGAGCAGTACTTC
few	TRBV20-1	TRBJ2-7	TRBD2	CSAAGLAGEDEQYF	TGCAGTGCCGCAGGACTAGCGGGAGAAGACGAGCAGTACTTC
NA	TRBV5-1	TRBJ1-1	NA	CASRKRTDTEAFF	TGCGCCAGCAGAAAACGCACCGACACTGAAGCTTTCTTT
once	TRBV4-1	TRBJ2-7	NA	CASSPGWVSSYEQYF	TGCGCCAGCAGCCCCGGCTGGGTGAGCTCCTACGAGCAGTACTTC
NA	TRBV9	TRBJ1-2	TRBD1	CASSPYPTGSYGYTF	TGTGCCAGCAGCCCCTATCCGACAGGGAGCTATGGCTACACCTTC
NA	TRBV20-1	TRBJ2-5	NA	CSARPFGGREWEETQYF	TGCAGTGCTAGGCCGTTCGGGGGACGGGAGTGGGAAGAGACCCAGTACTTC
NA	TRBV5-1	TRBJ2-7	TRBD1	CASSHDRVYEQYF	TGCGCCAGCAGTCACGACAGGGTGTACGAGCAGTACTTC
few	TRBV12-3/TRBV12-4	TRBJ2-7	NA	CASSYSQGATYEQYF	TGTGCCAGCAGTTACTCCCAGGGTGCCACCTACGAGCAGTACTTC
NA	TRBV7-9	TRBJ2-2	TRBD1	CASSTGTGVDTGELFF	TGTGCCAGCAGCACCGGGACAGGGGTCGACACCGGGGAGCTGTTTTTT
NA	TRBV25-1	TRBJ1-2	NA	CASVELGGYTF	TGTGCCAGCGTTGAACTAGGTGGCTACACCTTC
NA	TRBV12-3/TRBV12-4	TRBJ1-2	TRBD1	CASSLGTGLPDGYTF	TGTGCCAGCAGTTTAGGGACAGGTCTCCCTGATGGCTACACCTTC
NA	TRBV4-1	TRBJ1-5	NA	CASSQVTGQSNQPQHF	TGCGCCAGCAGCCAAGTAACAGGTCAAAGCAATCAGCCCCAGCATTTT
NA	TRBV29-1	TRBJ1-2	NA	CSVVAGFGYTF	TGCAGCGTTGTGGCAGGGTTCGGCTACACCTTC
few	TRBV19	TRBJ1-3	NA	CASKAAGSSSGNTIYF	TGTGCCAGTAAAGCAGCAGGGTCAAGCTCTGGAAACACCATATATTTT
few	TRBV3-1	TRBJ2-7	TRBD1	CASSQGGLGRGRDEQYF	TGTGCCAGCAGCCAAGGTGGTCTCGGCAGGGGGCGCGACGAGCAGTACTTC
few	TRBV2	TRBJ1-6	TRBD1	CASSPGQGAALHF	TGTGCCAGCTCACCAGGGCAGGGGGCGGCCCTCCACTTT
many	TRBV24-1	TRBJ1-1	NA	CATSDPALTGTTEAFF	TGTGCCACCAGTGATCCGGCTCTGACAGGTACCACTGAAGCTTTCTTT
many	TRBV2	TRBJ1-2	TRBD1	CANRDRLYGYTF	TGTGCCAACCGGGACAGGCTTTATGGCTACACCTTC
NA	TRBV7-6	TRBJ2-5	TRBD2	CASSRNLAGEGVQETQYF	TGTGCCAGCAGCCGTAACCTAGCGGGAGAAGGGGTCCAAGAGACCCAGTACTTC
few	TRBV29-1	TRBJ1-2	NA	CSVDPMGDYGYTF	TGCAGCGTAGATCCCATGGGCGACTATGGCTACACCTTC
NA	TRBV7-7	TRBJ1-6	NA	CASRPLGEVNSPLHF	TGTGCTAGCAGGCCGCTGGGGGAGGTTAATTCACCCCTCCACTTT
many	TRBV28	TRBJ1-2	TRBD1	CASSFGRGRESNYGYTF	TGTGCCAGCAGTTTCGGCAGGGGGCGAGAATCTAACTATGGCTACACCTTC
NA	TRBV24-1	TRBJ1-5	NA	CATSARRAGEPQHF	TGTGCCACCAGTGCTAGACGGGCTGGGGAGCCCCAGCATTTT
many	TRBV19	TRBJ1-2	TRBD1	CASSTNRGLTHYGYTF	TGTGCCAGTAGCACTAACAGGGGGCTCACCCATTATGGCTACACCTTC
few	TRBV20-1	TRBJ1-6	NA	CSVLGSNNSPLHF	TGCAGTGTCCTCGGGTCCAATAATTCACCCCTCCACTTT
many	TRBV12-3/TRBV12-4	TRBJ1-6	TRBD1	CASSLATGGSPLHF	TGTGCCAGCAGTTTGGCGACAGGGGGGTCACCCCTCCACTTT
many	TRBV7-9	TRBJ1-5	NA	CASSSGASGQPQHF	TGTGCCAGCAGCTCCGGGGCCAGTGGTCAGCCCCAGCATTTT
NA	TRBV6-1	TRBJ1-2	NA	CTSSRLGANYGYTF	TGTACCAGCAGCCGACTGGGAGCTAACTATGGCTACACCTTC
NA	TRBV29-1	TRBJ1-5	NA	CSVEPWTGEQPQHF	TGCAGCGTTGAACCCTGGACGGGGGAACAGCCCCAGCATTTT
few	TRBV20-1	TRBJ2-7	NA	CSARNQGSEEQYF	TGCAGTGCCCGGAACCAGGGGTCCGAGGAGCAGTACTTC
many	TRBV10-3	TRBJ1-1	TRBD1	CAIGGQGVTEAFF	TGTGCCATCGGTGGACAGGGGGTCACTGAAGCTTTCTTT
NA	TRBV7-2	TRBJ2-7	TRBD1	CASSSTGTGGYEQYF	TGTGCCAGCAGCTCGACGGGGACAGGGGGTTACGAGCAGTACTTC
many	TRBV20-1	TRBJ1-6	NA	CSARRQGLYNSPLHF	TGCAGTGCTAGGAGGCAGGGCCTTTACAATTCACCCCTCCACTTT
NA	TRBV29-1	TRBJ1-2	NA	CSVVTAGTF	TGCAGCGTTGTGACGGCGGGCACCTTC
NA	TRBV7-2	TRBJ1-6	NA	CASSQDPGRNNSPLHF	TGCGCCAGCAGCCAAGATCCAGGGCGAAATAATTCACCCCTCCACTTT
many	TRBV29-1	TRBJ2-7	NA	CSVAERSYEQYF	TGCAGCGTTGCCGAGCGGTCCTACGAGCAGTACTTC
NA	TRBV20-1	TRBJ1-6	TRBD1	CSARDWENRGNSPLHF	TGCAGTGCTAGAGATTGGGAGAACAGGGGGAATTCACCCCTCCACTTT
NA	TRBV5-4	TRBJ1-2	NA	CASSLAPGGGENYGYTF	TGTGCCAGCAGCTTGGCCCCAGGTGGGGGAGAGAACTATGGCTACACCTTC
few	TRBV20-1	TRBJ1-5	NA	CSAREVGISNQPQHF	TGCAGTGCTAGAGAGGTAGGAATCAGCAATCAGCCCCAGCATTTT
once	TRBV7-9	TRBJ1-4	TRBD1	CASSLGVGTGGVEKLFF	TGTGCCAGCAGCTTAGGTGTCGGGACAGGGGGAGTTGAAAAACTGTTTTTT
few	TRBV6-5	TRBJ1-6	TRBD1	CASSDSTGGSPLHF	TGTGCCAGCAGTGACTCGACAGGGGGCTCACCCCTCCACTTT
few	TRBV29-1	TRBJ2-5	TRBD1	CSADSTGTETQYF	TGCAGCGCCGATTCGACAGGGACGGAGACCCAGTACTTC
NA	TRBV29-1	TRBJ2-5	TRBD2	CSLRGTSGIETQYF	TGCAGCCTCCGTGGGACTAGCGGGATAGAGACCCAGTACTTC
NA	TRBV20-1	TRBJ1-5	NA	CSASSFLDRYNQPQHF	TGCAGTGCTAGTTCCTTCCTCGACAGATACAATCAGCCCCAGCATTTT